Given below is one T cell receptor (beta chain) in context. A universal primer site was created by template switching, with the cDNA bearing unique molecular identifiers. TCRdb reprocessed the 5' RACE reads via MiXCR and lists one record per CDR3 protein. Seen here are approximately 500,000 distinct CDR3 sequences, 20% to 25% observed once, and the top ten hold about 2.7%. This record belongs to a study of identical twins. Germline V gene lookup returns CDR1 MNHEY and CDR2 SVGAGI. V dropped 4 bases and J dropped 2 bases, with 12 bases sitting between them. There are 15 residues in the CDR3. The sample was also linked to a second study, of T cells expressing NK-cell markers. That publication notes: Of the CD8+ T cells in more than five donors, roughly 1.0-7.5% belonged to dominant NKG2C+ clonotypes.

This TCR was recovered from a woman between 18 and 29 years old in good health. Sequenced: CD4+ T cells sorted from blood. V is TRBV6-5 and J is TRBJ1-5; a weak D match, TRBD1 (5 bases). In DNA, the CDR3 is TGTGCCAGCAGTTCGAGGGGTAAGGGCAATCAGCCCCAGCATTTT. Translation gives CASSSRGKGNQPQHF.